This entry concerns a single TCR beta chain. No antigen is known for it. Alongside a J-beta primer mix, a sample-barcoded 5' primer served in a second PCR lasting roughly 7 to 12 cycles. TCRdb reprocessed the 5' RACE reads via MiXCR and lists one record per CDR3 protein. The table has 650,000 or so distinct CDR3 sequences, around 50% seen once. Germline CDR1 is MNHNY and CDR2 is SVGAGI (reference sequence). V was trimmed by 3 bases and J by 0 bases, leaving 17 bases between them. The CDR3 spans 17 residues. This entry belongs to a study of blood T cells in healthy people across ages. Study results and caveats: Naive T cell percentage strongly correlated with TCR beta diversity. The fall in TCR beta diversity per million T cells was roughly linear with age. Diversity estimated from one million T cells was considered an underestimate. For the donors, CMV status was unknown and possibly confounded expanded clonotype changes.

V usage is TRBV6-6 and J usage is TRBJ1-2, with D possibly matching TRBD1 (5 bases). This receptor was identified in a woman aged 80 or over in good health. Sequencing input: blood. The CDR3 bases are TGTGCCAGCAGTTATCTCGCCGGGACCGCAGCTAACTATGGCTACACCTTC. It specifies CASSYLAGTAANYGYTF.